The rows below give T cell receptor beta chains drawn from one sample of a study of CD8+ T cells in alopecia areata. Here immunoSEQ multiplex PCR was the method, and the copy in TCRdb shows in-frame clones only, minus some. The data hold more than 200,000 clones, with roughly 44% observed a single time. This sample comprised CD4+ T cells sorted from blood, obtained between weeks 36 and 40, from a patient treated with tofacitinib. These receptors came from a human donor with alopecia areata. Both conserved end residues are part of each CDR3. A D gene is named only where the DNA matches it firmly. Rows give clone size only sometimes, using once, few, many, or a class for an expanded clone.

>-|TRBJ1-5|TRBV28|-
TGTGCCAGCAGTAGACCGGGGGAGGGCCAGCCCCAGCATTTT
CASSRPGEGQPQHF
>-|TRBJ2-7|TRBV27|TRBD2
TGTGCCAGCCTAGCGGCTAGCGGGGCCGACTACGAGCAGTACTTC
CASLAASGADYEQYF
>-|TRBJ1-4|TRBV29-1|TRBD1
TGCAGCGCGCGGACAGGGGAAGTCGGAAAACTGTTTTTT
CSARTGEVGKLFF
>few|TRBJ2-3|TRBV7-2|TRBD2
TGTGCCAGCAGCTTAGGGGGAGCGGGAGGGCCCGCAGATACGCAGTATTTT
CASSLGGAGGPADTQYF
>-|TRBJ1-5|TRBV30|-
TGTGCCTGGAGTGGAAACCCGGGAGCTCCCCAGCATTTT
CAWSGNPGAPQHF
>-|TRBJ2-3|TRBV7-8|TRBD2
TGTGCCAGCAGCTTAGGCCTAGCGGGCACAGATACGCAGTATTTT
CASSLGLAGTDTQYF
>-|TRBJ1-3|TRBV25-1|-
TGTGCCAGCAGTGAATCAGCATCTGGAAACACCATATATTTT
CASSESASGNTIYF
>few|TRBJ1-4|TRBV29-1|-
TGCAGCGCACAGCATGGGGGGGCAGCTGAAAAACTGTTTTTT
CSAQHGGAAEKLFF
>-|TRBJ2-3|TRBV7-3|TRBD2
TGTGCCAGCAGCTTAAGGGGACTAGCGGGAGGAGGGGCCACAGATACGCAGTATTTT
CASSLRGLAGGGATDTQYF
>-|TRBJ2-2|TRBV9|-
TGTGCCAGCAGCGCATACCTAGGCGGGACAGCGAACACCGGGGAGCTGTTTTTT
CASSAYLGGTANTGELFF
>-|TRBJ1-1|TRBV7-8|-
TGTGCCAGCAGCTTAGTGGGGGGTTTTGAAGCTTTCTTT
CASSLVGGFEAFF
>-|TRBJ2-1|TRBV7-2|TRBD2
TGTGCCAGCAGCCCTCGAATACTAGCGGGTCCTACCGGTGAGCAGTTCTTC
CASSPRILAGPTGEQFF
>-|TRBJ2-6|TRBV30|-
TGTGCCTGGACCCTGGGCGGGGCTGGGGCCAACGTCCTGACTTTC
CAWTLGGAGANVLTF
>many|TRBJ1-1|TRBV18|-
TGTGCCAGCTCACCAGGCAGGGGGAACACTGAAGCTTTCTTT
CASSPGRGNTEAFF
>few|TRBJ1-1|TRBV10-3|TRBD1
TGTGCCATCAGTGCTCAGGGGGACGGTGAAGCTTTCTTT
CAISAQGDGEAFF
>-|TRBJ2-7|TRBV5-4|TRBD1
TGTGCCAGCAGCTTGGGCCCCATCGGGGACAGTCCTCGCGAGCAGTACTTC
CASSLGPIGDSPREQYF
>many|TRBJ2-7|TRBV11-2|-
TGTGCCAGCAGCTTAATCGCGGGGCTACCATCCACCGAGCAGTACTTC
CASSLIAGLPSTEQYF
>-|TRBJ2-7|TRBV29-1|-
TGCAGCTCCCGGGACAACTCCTACGAGCAGTACTTC
CSSRDNSYEQYF
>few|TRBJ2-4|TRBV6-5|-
TGTGCCAGCAGTTACTCTGGGGGAAGGGCCAAAAACATTCAGTACTTC
CASSYSGGRAKNIQYF
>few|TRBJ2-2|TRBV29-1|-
TGCAGCGTTGAGCCGCAGCGTGGGGAGCTGTTTTTT
CSVEPQRGELFF
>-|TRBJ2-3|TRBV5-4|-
TGTGCCAGCAGATCCCGGGGCACAGATACGCAGTATTTT
CASRSRGTDTQYF
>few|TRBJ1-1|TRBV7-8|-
TGTGCCAGCAGCTTACTGGCCAACTCTTGGACTGAAGCTTTCTTT
CASSLLANSWTEAFF
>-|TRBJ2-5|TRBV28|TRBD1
TGTGCCAGCAGATCTTTCGGGACAGGGGAGACCCAGTACTTC
CASRSFGTGETQYF
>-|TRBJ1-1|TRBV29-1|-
TGCAGCCCAAGGTGGGGCAGCGCCTTCGTGAACACTGAAGCTTTCTTT
CSPRWGSAFVNTEAFF
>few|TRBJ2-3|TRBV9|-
TGTGCCAGCAGCAAACGCACAGATACGCAGTATTTT
CASSKRTDTQYF
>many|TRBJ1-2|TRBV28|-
TGTGCCAGCAGCATAAGCCCCAGGGGAGGGTATGGCTACACCTTC
CASSISPRGGYGYTF
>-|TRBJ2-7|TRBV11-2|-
TGTGCCAGCAGCATCCGGGAAAACTACGAGCAGTACTTC
CASSIRENYEQYF
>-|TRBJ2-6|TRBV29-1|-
TGCAGCGTTGAGACTGGGGCCAACGTCCTGACTTTC
CSVETGANVLTF
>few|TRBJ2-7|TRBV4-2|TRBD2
TGTGCCAGCAGCCAAGGGAGCGGGGAGTACGAGCAGTACTTC
CASSQGSGEYEQYF
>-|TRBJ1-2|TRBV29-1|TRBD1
TGCAGCGTTGCAGGACAGGGTGGTCTTGGCTACACCTTC
CSVAGQGGLGYTF
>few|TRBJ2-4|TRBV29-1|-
TGCAGCGTTTCGGGGGTGTCCAAAAACATTCAGTACTTC
CSVSGVSKNIQYF
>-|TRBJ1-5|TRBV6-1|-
TGTGCCAGCAGTGAACGGCGGGCCCATAGCAATCAGCCCCAGCATTTT
CASSERRAHSNQPQHF
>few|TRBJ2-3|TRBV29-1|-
TGCAGCGTTGAGGGGGGGGCTGCAGATACGCAGTATTTT
CSVEGGAADTQYF
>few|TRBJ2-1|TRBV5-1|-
TGCGCCAGCAGCTTGTGGCGGTCACCTTCCTACAATGAGCAGTTCTTC
CASSLWRSPSYNEQFF
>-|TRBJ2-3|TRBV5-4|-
TGTGCCAGCAGCTTGGTCTTGCGGGGGCTGGGCACAGATACGCAGTATTTT
CASSLVLRGLGTDTQYF
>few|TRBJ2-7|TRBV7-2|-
TGTGCCAGCAGCTCTTCGATCGGGCTTTCCTACGAGCAGTACTTC
CASSSSIGLSYEQYF
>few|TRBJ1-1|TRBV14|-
TGTGCCAGCAGCAGAGTAGTTGGGACCACTGAAGCTTTCTTT
CASSRVVGTTEAFF
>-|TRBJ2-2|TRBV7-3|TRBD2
TGTGCCAGCAGCTCAGAACTAGCGGCAGTAGGCGGGGAGCTGTTTTTT
CASSSELAAVGGELFF
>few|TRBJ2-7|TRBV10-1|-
TGCGCCAGCAGTGACCGAGACGAGCAGTACTTC
CASSDRDEQYF
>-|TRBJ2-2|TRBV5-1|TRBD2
TGCGCCAGCAGCTTGCTAGCGGGAGTGGGGAACACCGGGGAGCTGTTTTTT
CASSLLAGVGNTGELFF
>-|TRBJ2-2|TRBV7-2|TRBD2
TGTGCCAGCAGCCCCCTTGGCGGGAGGGGGAACACCGGGGAGCTGTTTTTT
CASSPLGGRGNTGELFF
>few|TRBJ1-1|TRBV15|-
TGTGCCACCAGCAGAGATGGGGCTAACACTGAAGCTTTCTTT
CATSRDGANTEAFF
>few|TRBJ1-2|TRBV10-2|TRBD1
TGCGCCAGCAGCTCCGGGACAGGGGGAGCTAACTATGGCTACACCTTC
CASSSGTGGANYGYTF
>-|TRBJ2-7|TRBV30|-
TGTGCCTGGAGCCCAGGGGATCAACGCCACGAGCAGTACTTC
CAWSPGDQRHEQYF